The 32 T cell receptor beta chains below all came from one sample that was sequenced in a study of response to subunit inactivated influenza vaccine. From the RT-PCR reads, TCRdb called clonotypes with MiXCR, one entry per CDR3 protein. The sample consists of some 540,000 distinct CDR3 sequences, less than 25% of them appearing once. These data also formed part of another study, on T cells expressing NK-cell markers. This second report adds: Generation of TCR beta cDNA was performed by 5'RACE template switching incorporating UMIs.

Material: CD4+ T cells sorted from PBMCs, obtained approximately 13 days after vaccination. The receptors were gathered from a man aged 45-65 years who received an inactivated influenza vaccine.

The chain employs TRBV9 and TRBJ1-5; 8 bases match TRBD1. CDR1 is SGDLS, CDR2 YYNGEE, per germline. The CDR3 totals 15 residues. Trimming at V came to 0 bases and at J to 6 bases, leaving 5 bases not matched to a gene. The DNA of the CDR3 is TGTGCCAGCAGCGTAGAAGGGACAGGCGGTCAGCCCCAGCATTTT. Protein: CASSVEGTGGQPQHF.

The V and J genes are TRBV4-2 and TRBJ2-5; D is unresolved. Germline CDR1 LGHNA, CDR2 YNFKEQ. The V end was cut by 0 bases, the J end by 1 base, with 6 bases between. This CDR3 region has 14 residues. CDR3 amino acids: CASSQDYFQETQYF. The CDR3 bases are TGTGCCAGCAGCCAAGACTATTTCCAAGAGACCCAGTACTTC.

The rearrangement uses TRBV10-3 and TRBJ2-7, with D possibly being TRBD1 (5 bases). Looked up from germline, CDR1 is ENHRY and CDR2 is SYGVKD. This CDR3 comprises 13 residues. V was cut by 0 bases and J by 2 bases, with 5 bases left in between. The DNA of the CDR3 is TGTGCCATCAGTGAGTCGACAGCCTACGAGCAGTACTTC. Its protein product is CAISESTAYEQYF.

The chain employs TRBV7-3 and TRBJ2-1; 11 nucleotides agree with TRBD2. This CDR3 has 17 amino acids. V lost 2 bases, J lost 0 bases, and 3 bases stayed unmatched. Germline V gives CDR1 SGHTA, CDR2 FQGTGA. The chain's CDR3 is CASSLAGLAVSYNEQFF. The CDR3 region has the DNA TGTGCCAGCAGCTTAGCGGGACTAGCGGTCTCCTACAATGAGCAGTTCTTC. Drawing the rest from reference TRBV7-3 and TRBJ2-1, the complete variable domain is GAGVSQTPSNKVTEKGKYVELRCDPISGHTALYWYRQSLGQGPEFLIYFQGTGAADDSGLPNDRFFAVRPEGSVSTLKIQRTERGDSAVYLCASSLAGLAVSYNEQFFGPGTRLTVL.

This clonotype was seen repeatedly, ten times or more. The chain is built from TRBV12-3 or TRBV12-4 and TRBJ2-1; 8 positions agree with TRBD2. Trimming at V came to 6 bases and at J to 0 bases, leaving 7 bases not matched to a gene. There are 16 residues in the CDR3. CDR3 nucleotides: TGTGCCAGCAGGAAAGGAGCGGGAGACTCCTACAATGAGCAGTTCTTC. It yields the protein CASRKGAGDSYNEQFF.

This clonotype has only a few counts. V is TRBV6-2 or TRBV6-3 and J is TRBJ2-7, with 8 nucleotides matching TRBD1. The J segment lost 2 bases and the V segment lost 7 bases, leaving 13 bases of the junction unmatched. Germline loops: CDR1 MNHEY, CDR2 SVGEGT. The CDR3 is 16 amino acids. The CDR3 protein is CASTRTTGTGTYEQYF. CDR3 in DNA: TGTGCCAGCACCCGCACGACCGGGACAGGCACCTACGAGCAGTACTTC.

The chain is built from TRBV7-2 and TRBJ1-1, with 7 bases that match TRBD1. Looked up from germline, CDR1 is SGHTA and CDR2 is FQGNSA. With V trimmed by 0 bases and J by 10 bases, 8 bases remained unmatched. The length of the CDR3 is 14 residues. CDR3 DNA: TGTGCCAGCAGCTTAGCGACAGGGACAGTCGGAGCTTTCTTT. Translated: CASSLATGTVGAFF.

This clonotype has more than one count but fewer than ten. V is TRBV9 and J is TRBJ2-3, with D unresolved. Trimming left V 0 bases short and J 4 bases short, with 6 bases between. The CDR3 covers 13 residues. Looked up from germline, CDR1 is SGDLS and CDR2 is YYNGEE. CDR3 coding DNA: TGTGCCAGCAGCGTAGAACCGCCAGATACGCAGTATTTT. This encodes CASSVEPPDTQYF.

The rearrangement links TRBV6-1 to TRBJ2-5; 9 bases are shared with TRBD2. The CDR3 loop spans 14 amino acids. Germline V lookup: CDR1 MNHNS, CDR2 SASEGT. After removal of 4 bases from V and 7 bases from J, the junction contained 7 bases not matched to a gene. The CDR3, as DNA: TGTGCCAGCAGTGGCGCCTCGCGGGAGGGGACCCAGTACTTC. Protein: CASSGASREGTQYF.

This clonotype was detected only a few times. The V and J genes are TRBV10-3 and TRBJ2-1; TRBD1 might be the D (6 bases). The CDR3 contains 16 residues. In germline, CDR1 is ENHRY, CDR2 SYGVKD. Trimming stripped 0 bases from V and 3 bases from J, with 12 bases between. The CDR3 bases are TGTGCCATCAGTGAGTCTCCTGGACAGATCTACAATGAGCAGTTCTTC. It yields the protein CAISESPGQIYNEQFF.

The V gene is TRBV5-1, the J gene TRBJ1-4; no clear D gene. The CDR3 consists of 15 residues. V was pared by 2 bases and J by 1 base, with 9 bases between. Germline-derived CDR1 and CDR2 are SGHRS and YFSETQ. CDR3 in DNA: TGCGCCAGCAGCTTAGGCCAACTAACTAATGAAAAACTGTTTTTT. Translated, it gives CASSLGQLTNEKLFF.

This clonotype occurred a few times. The J gene is TRBJ2-7, the V gene TRBV28; D uncertain. V was clipped by 8 bases and J by 7 bases, with 15 bases between them. The CDR3 sequence is 12 residues long. Germline V gene data show CDR1 as MDHEN and CDR2 as SYDVKM. CDR3 coding DNA: TGTGCCAGCGCTCAGGTACGGTTGGAGCAGTACTTC. Its translation is CASAQVRLEQYF.

This clonotype was detected only a few times. This chain connects TRBV5-1 to TRBJ2-1, with D unresolved. The germline V gene encodes CDR1 SGHRS and CDR2 YFSETQ. Trimming cost V 2 bases and J 7 bases, with 10 bases left between them. CDR3 length equals 13 residues. CDR3 residues: CASSFSHKNEQFF. As DNA, the CDR3 is TGCGCCAGCAGCTTTAGCCATAAGAATGAGCAGTTCTTC.

This clonotype was observed a few times. V and J are TRBV3-1 and TRBJ2-3; 9 bases map to TRBD2. Germline V gene data show CDR1 as LGHDT and CDR2 as YNNKEL (reference sequence). The CDR3 totals 16 residues. With 2 bases clipped from V and 0 bases from J, the junction kept 3 bases outside the gene matches. CDR3 DNA: TGTGCCAGCAGCCAACCTAGCGGGGTGAGCACAGATACGCAGTATTTT. It yields the protein CASSQPSGVSTDTQYF.

This clonotype was detected ten times or more. The V call is TRBV4-1, the J call TRBJ2-2, with 9 positions matching TRBD1. In germline, CDR1 is MGHRA, CDR2 YSYEKL. This CDR3 is built from 18 residues. The V segment lost 1 base and the J segment 5 bases; nucleotides outside the gene matches: 11. The CDR3 loop is CASSQGIGRTGATGELFF. The CDR3 DNA follows: TGCGCCAGCAGCCAAGGGATAGGGAGGACAGGGGCGACCGGGGAGCTGTTTTTT.

This clonotype was seen a few times. The chain couples TRBV11-2 to TRBJ1-1; no firm D call. V was pared by 5 bases and J by 4 bases, with 8 bases between. There are 12 residues in the CDR3. Germline V gene sequence: CDR1 SGHAT, CDR2 FQNNGV. CDR3 residues: CASSRARTEAFF. Written as DNA, the CDR3 is TGTGCCAGCAGCCGCGCCCGCACTGAAGCTTTCTTT.

In this sample, this clonotype turned up many times. The rearrangement links TRBV10-3 to TRBJ1-2, with D perhaps TRBD1 (5 bases). This CDR3 comprises 14 residues. The germline CDR1 and CDR2 sequences are ENHRY and SYGVKD. Deletions cut 0 bases from V and 4 bases from J, with 9 bases between. This CDR3 reads CAISESGGSYGYTF. The CDR3 DNA is TGTGCCATCAGTGAGTCGGGGGGTAGCTATGGCTACACCTTC.

This clonotype was counted only a few times. The chain employs TRBV18 and TRBJ1-4; TRBD1 is a possible D gene (6 bases). The CDR3 is made up of 15 amino acids. Trimming removed 0 bases from V and 6 bases from J, with 11 bases in between. Per germline, CDR1 KGHSH and CDR2 LQKENI. This CDR3 reads CASSPPGGMDEKLFF. CDR3 nucleotide sequence: TGTGCCAGCTCACCACCGGGGGGCATGGATGAAAAACTGTTTTTT.

The chain has TRBV5-1 and TRBJ2-2; 7 bases line up with TRBD2. Losses at the gene ends were 4 bases for V and 2 bases for J; bases not matched to a gene: 5. Looked up from germline, CDR1 is SGHRS and CDR2 is YFSETQ. CDR3 size: 15 residues. DNA of the CDR3: TGCGCCAGCAGCGGGACGACTAGCAACACCGGGGAGCTGTTTTTT. This codes for CASSGTTSNTGELFF.

This clonotype has a count of ten or more. V is TRBV7-2 and J is TRBJ2-7, with 11 bases aligning to TRBD1. The length of the CDR3 is 14 residues. Germline V lookup: CDR1 SGHTA, CDR2 FQGNSA. V lost 5 bases to trimming and J lost 4 bases; unmatched junction nucleotides: 4. CDR3 sequence reads: CASSPGTGGYEQYF. The CDR3 bases are TGTGCCAGCAGCCCCGGGACAGGGGGTTACGAGCAGTACTTC. Based on the CDR3 plus reference TRBV7-2 and TRBJ2-7, the full variable domain is GAGVSQSPSNKVTEKGKDVELRCDPISGHTALYWYRQSLGQGLEFLIYFQGNSAPDKSGLPSDRFSAERTGGSVSTLTIQRTQQEDSAVYLCASSPGTGGYEQYFGPGTRLTVT.

The V and J genes are TRBV9 and TRBJ2-7; D not certain. The V end was cut by 1 base, the J end by 3 bases, with 5 bases between. Per the germline V gene, CDR1 is SGDLS and CDR2 is YYNGEE. The length of the CDR3 is 12 residues. CDR3 coding DNA: TGTGCCAGCAGCGTATCTGACTACGAGCAGTACTTC. Translating gives CASSVSDYEQYF.

The V call is TRBV9, the J call TRBJ2-1; maybe TRBD2 (5 bases). The V end was cut by 4 bases, the J end by 10 bases, with 21 bases between. The CDR3 is 15 amino acids. The germline gives CDR1 SGDLS, CDR2 YYNGEE. The CDR3 bases are TGTGCCAGCAGCACAAACCTCCACGGGATCAGCGAGCAGTTCTTC. Protein product: CASSTNLHGISEQFF.

This clonotype was counted between two and nine times. J is TRBJ2-2 and V is TRBV7-2; the match to TRBD2 covers 8 bases. Per the germline V gene, CDR1 is SGHTA and CDR2 is FQGNSA. This CDR3 region has 14 residues. J was trimmed by 4 bases and V by 5 bases; bases with no gene match: 3. The CDR3 nucleotides read TGTGCCAGCAGCCACACTAGCGGCACCGGGGAGCTGTTTTTT. This translates into CASSHTSGTGELFF.

This clonotype was seen only a few times. V and J are TRBV15 and TRBJ2-3; D ambiguous. CDR3 length: 13 amino acids. Trimming stripped 2 bases from V and 3 bases from J, with 6 bases between. Germline CDR1 LNHNV, CDR2 YYDKDF (reference sequence). The CDR3 DNA is TGTGCCACCAGCAGAAATCCGACAGATACGCAGTATTTT. Translation: CATSRNPTDTQYF.

The chain combines TRBV7-8 with TRBJ2-3; 11 bases map to TRBD2. This CDR3 is built from 16 residues. The trim removed 2 bases at V and 4 bases at J, leaving 5 bases unmatched. The germline gives CDR1 SGHVS, CDR2 FQNEAQ. The CDR3 DNA is TGTGCCAGCAGCTTACTAACTAGCGGGAGTTCAGATACGCAGTATTTT. Its protein product is CASSLLTSGSSDTQYF.

This clonotype has a count of ten or more. The CDR3 sequence: CASSQGTSDYNEQFF. CDR3 DNA sequence: TGTGCCAGCAGCCAAGGGACTAGCGACTACAATGAGCAGTTCTTC. The V gene is TRBV4-2, the J gene TRBJ2-1; TRBD2 matches 9 bases. With V trimmed by 1 base and J by 3 bases, 1 base remained unmatched. This CDR3 region has 15 residues. CDR1 LGHNA and CDR2 YNFKEQ come from the germline V gene.

The V call is TRBV5-6, the J call TRBJ2-2, with D perhaps being TRBD1 or TRBD2 (5 bases each). The CDR3 loop spans 15 amino acids. V dropped 2 bases and J dropped 1 base, with 9 bases sitting between them. Germline CDR1 and CDR2: SGHDT and YYEEEE. CDR3 sequence (DNA): TGTGCCAGCAGCTTTGTGGGGGAGAACACCGGGGAGCTGTTTTTT. This gives the protein CASSFVGENTGELFF.

The chain carries TRBV20-1 and TRBJ2-7; D remains ambiguous. V was pared by 0 bases and J by 1 base, with 13 bases between. Germline-derived CDR1 and CDR2 are DFQATT and SNEGSKA (reference sequence). This CDR3 is built from 15 residues. CDR3: CSARDPSTHSYEQYF. The CDR3 DNA is TGCAGTGCTAGAGATCCCAGTACCCATTCCTACGAGCAGTACTTC.

This clonotype was found a few times. This chain uses TRBV10-3 with TRBJ2-7, with 9 bases fitting TRBD1. The CDR3 length is 14 residues. Unmatched junction bases numbered 4, after V lost 4 bases and J lost 3 bases. Germline V CDR1 and CDR2: ENHRY, SYGVKD. The CDR3 protein is CAISGGTGLYEQYF. As DNA, the CDR3 is TGTGCCATCAGTGGGGGGACAGGGCTCTACGAGCAGTACTTC.

This chain uses TRBV10-3 with TRBJ1-1, with no clear D. Trimming took 0 bases from V and 4 from J, leaving 9 bases between them. The CDR3 totals 14 residues. Looked up from germline, CDR1 is ENHRY and CDR2 is SYGVKD. DNA for the CDR3: TGTGCCATCAGTGAGTCACCCTTCGTCACTGAAGCTTTCTTT. Residues: CAISESPFVTEAFF.

The chain combines TRBV20-1 with TRBJ1-4; a weak D match, TRBD1 (5 bases). The germline V gene encodes CDR1 DFQATT and CDR2 SNEGSKA (reference sequence). V was cut by 5 bases and J by 8 bases, with 12 bases left in between. This CDR3 comprises 12 residues. This CDR3 reads CSASEDNEKLFF. CDR3 nucleotides: TGCAGTGCTTCTGAGGACAACGAAAAACTGTTTTTT.

This clonotype was found many times. This rearrangement joins TRBV7-2 to TRBJ2-7; 9 bases match TRBD1. V shed 4 bases, J shed 5 bases, and the junction held 15 bases outside the gene matches. The CDR3 runs 17 residues. Per germline, CDR1 SGHTA and CDR2 FQGNSA. Here the CDR3 reads CASSSLGGPGQGHEQYF. DNA for the CDR3: TGTGCCAGCAGCTCCCTGGGAGGCCCGGGACAGGGACACGAGCAGTACTTC.